This entry is about one TCR beta chain. Its antigen is as yet unknown. The data stem from a study of cytomegalovirus exposure and HLA in healthy donors. The primer mix had 60 Vbeta and 13 Jbeta primers. Libraries were prepared by immunoSEQ multiplex PCR; TCRdb keeps only in-frame clonotypes and omits some of them. The table shows about 140,000 clones, with approximately 82% occurring only once. Study-wide findings and caveats: The authors judged a highly shared variant cluster likely a sequencing artifact. Cytomegalovirus association was listed for under 200 TCR beta chains. It was taken for granted in presence/absence analyses that sequencing depth across donors was roughly uniform.

This CDR3 has 15 residues. With V trimmed by 5 bases and J by 4 bases, 6 bases remained unmatched. Germline lookup yields CDR1 MNHNY and CDR2 SVGAGI (reference sequence). J is TRBJ2-1 and V is TRBV6-6; 9 bases line up with TRBD1. The specimen sequenced was PBMCs. This sequence originates from a woman aged 40 to 49 in good health and CMV-seronegative. The chain's CDR3 is CASSIGQGIYNEQFF. DNA for the CDR3: TGTGCCAGCAGTATAGGACAGGGGATATACAATGAGCAGTTCTTC.